These 14 T cell receptor beta chains were all obtained from the same sample, sequenced in a study of response to subunit inactivated influenza vaccine. TCRdb reanalysed the RT-PCR reads using MiXCR and keeps one entry per CDR3 protein. The sample yields a few hundred thousand distinct CDR3 sequences, about 10% seen once. The sample was also linked to a second study, of T cells expressing NK-cell markers. In that study: TCR beta libraries carry UMIs added by 5'RACE template switching.

The sample in question was PBMCs from blood, obtained on the day of vaccination. These receptors all come from a man aged 50-60 years who received an inactivated influenza vaccine.

This clonotype was observed a few times. The chain links TRBV19 to TRBJ2-1; TRBD2 aligns across 7 bases. With 4 bases clipped from V and 2 bases from J, the junction kept 5 bases outside the gene matches. Germline values: CDR1 LNHDA, CDR2 SQIVND (reference sequence). The CDR3 totals 15 residues. CDR3 protein: CASSSTSAAYNEQFF. The CDR3 nucleotides read TGTGCCAGTAGTAGCACTAGCGCAGCCTACAATGAGCAGTTCTTC.

The chain recombines TRBV9 with TRBJ2-1; 9 bases agree with TRBD1. The V gene's germline CDR1 is SGDLS and CDR2 YYNGEE. The CDR3 extends over 13 amino acids. V lost 5 bases and J lost 9; bases outside the gene matches: 6. The CDR3 region is CASSVQGASEQFF. DNA of the CDR3: TGTGCCAGCAGTGTACAGGGGGCGAGTGAGCAGTTCTTC.

The V and J genes are TRBV11-2 and TRBJ2-7; the match to TRBD1 covers 8 bases. CDR3 length equals 18 residues. Germline trimming cut 0 bases from V and 7 bases from J; bases unmatched to any gene: 17. CDR1 is SGHAT, CDR2 FQNNGV, per germline. In DNA form, the CDR3 reads TGTGCCAGCAGCTTAGATGGGGGGACAGGTTATGGGGCGTGGGAGCAGTACTTC. Translating it yields CASSLDGGTGYGAWEQYF.

This chain's CDR3 is CATEQGSYNEQFF. CDR3 DNA sequence: TGTGCCACCGAACAGGGATCCTACAATGAGCAGTTCTTC. The gene calls are TRBV24-1 and TRBJ2-1; D is perhaps TRBD1 (6 bases). The CDR3 has 13 amino acids. Germline CDR1 reads KGHDR; CDR2 reads SFDVKD. V was cut by 9 bases and J by 1 base, with 9 bases left in between.

This clonotype was counted only a few times. The chain recombines TRBV20-1 with TRBJ2-1, with TRBD1 matching 7 bases. The CDR3 covers 14 residues. Looked up from germline, CDR1 is DFQATT and CDR2 is SNEGSKA (reference sequence). V shed 5 bases and J 5 bases; nucleotides not matched to a gene: 9. The DNA for the CDR3 is TGCAGTGCTGAACCCTGGGACAGACACAATGAGCAGTTCTTC. Translating gives CSAEPWDRHNEQFF.

The chain couples TRBV3-1 to TRBJ2-3; D is perhaps TRBD2 (6 bases). The CDR3 contains 16 residues. The germline CDR1 and CDR2 sequences are LGHDT and YNNKEL (reference sequence). Between the trimmed V and J ends, which lost 0 bases and 2 bases, there was a span of 12 bases. CDR3 sequence (DNA): TGTGCCAGCAGCCAAGAAGGACTACTATACACAGATACGCAGTATTTT. Amino acid sequence: CASSQEGLLYTDTQYF.

This clonotype was recorded at least ten times. The chain has TRBV28 and TRBJ1-2; D is perhaps TRBD1 (5 bases). The CDR3 totals 15 residues. Germline V gene lookup returns CDR1 MDHEN and CDR2 SYDVKM. Between the trimmed V and J ends, which lost 3 bases and 8 bases, there was a span of 19 bases. The CDR3 region is CASSFGADSLRGYTF. DNA of the CDR3: TGTGCCAGCAGTTTCGGGGCGGACTCTCTGAGGGGCTACACCTTC.

At least ten counts were recorded for this clonotype. The gene calls are TRBV5-1 and TRBJ2-3; D is perhaps TRBD1 or TRBD2 (5 bases each). The CDR3 is 16 residues long. The germline CDR1 and CDR2 sequences are SGHRS and YFSETQ. Between the trimmed V and J ends, which lost 4 bases and 1 base, there was a span of 16 bases. The CDR3 DNA sequence: TGCGCCAGCAGCCCCGCTCGCTTGGGGGGCACAGATACGCAGTATTTT. Encoded protein: CASSPARLGGTDTQYF. The full variable domain, its missing parts supplied by reference TRBV5-1 and TRBJ2-3, is KAGVTQTPRYLIKTRGQQVTLSCSPISGHRSVSWYQQTPGQGLQFLFEYFSETQRNKGNFPGRFSGRQFSNSRSEMNVSTLELGDSALYLCASSPARLGGTDTQYFGPGTRLTVL.

The chain recombines TRBV30 with TRBJ2-1; TRBD2 matches 8 bases. The V and J ends lost 0 bases and 3 bases, in that order; junction bases with no gene match: 4. The CDR3 is 15 amino acids. Germline-derived CDR1 and CDR2 are GTSNPN and SVGIG (reference sequence). CDR3 in DNA: TGTGCCTGGAGTGTCCTAGCGGGTTTCTACAATGAGCAGTTCTTC. This encodes CAWSVLAGFYNEQFF.

CDR3 DNA sequence: TGTGCCAGCAGCCGGACAGGGGACGACGGTGAAGCTTTCTTT. Its protein is CASSRTGDDGEAFF. The chain uses TRBV3-1 and TRBJ1-1, with 9 positions matching TRBD1. The V gene end was trimmed by 4 bases and the J gene end by 7 bases; junction bases not matched to a gene: 7. This CDR3 has 14 amino acids. CDR1 and CDR2 (germline): LGHDT, YNNKEL (reference sequence).

The chain links TRBV29-1 to TRBJ1-5; D unresolved. The CDR3 sequence is 13 residues long. V gave up 8 bases and J gave up 0 bases, with 11 bases separating them. Germline V gene sequence: CDR1 SQVTM, CDR2 ANQGSEA. For the CDR3, the DNA is TGCAGCTATCAGGAAAATAGCAATCAGCCCCAGCATTTT. This codes for CSYQENSNQPQHF.

This clonotype turned up a few times. The rearrangement joins TRBV28 to TRBJ1-3, with no clear D. Germline V gene sequence: CDR1 MDHEN, CDR2 SYDVKM. Trimming removed 7 bases at V and 0 bases at J, with 16 bases between. The CDR3 is 16 residues long. DNA for the CDR3: TGTGCCAGCACCCTACCAGGCAGTCGCTCTGGAAACACCATATATTTT. Protein sequence: CASTLPGSRSGNTIYF.

A few counts support this clonotype. Written as DNA, the CDR3 is TGTGCCAGCTTACTTGGGACTTCCCCGGGCAATGAGCAGTTCTTC. Translating gives CASLLGTSPGNEQFF. V usage is TRBV7-2 and J usage is TRBJ2-1; a possible D gene is TRBD2 (6 bases). Trimming left V 8 bases short and J 6 bases short, with 20 bases between. This CDR3 spans 15 amino acids. CDR1 is SGHTA and CDR2 is FQGNSA in the germline V gene.

This clonotype was detected a few times. The V and J genes are TRBV7-2 and TRBJ2-3, with D hard to call. Germline V gene sequence: CDR1 SGHTA, CDR2 FQGNSA. The V and J ends lost 1 base and 4 bases respectively, with 9 bases between them. The CDR3 totals 14 residues. DNA for the CDR3: TGTGCCAGCAGCTTAGATCGTTGGTCAGATACGCAGTATTTT. This codes for CASSLDRWSDTQYF.